The 3 T cell receptor beta chains below come from one sample, sequenced in a study of blood T cell repertoires in COVID-19. The protocol was immunoSEQ multiplex PCR, while the TCRdb copy is restricted to in-frame clones and leaves out a portion. In the table there are about 120,000 clones, approximately 89% of which are singletons. Sequences were obtained from peripheral blood. Receptors originate from a man aged 35-49 years with acute or convalescent COVID-19.

V is TRBV19 and J is TRBJ1-5; no firm D call. Germline CDR1 is LNHDA and CDR2 is SQIVND (reference sequence). Trimming stripped 2 bases from V and 7 bases from J, with 6 bases between. The CDR3 is made up of 12 amino acids. The CDR3 reads CASSIRGQPQHF. For the CDR3, the DNA is TGTGCCAGTAGTATACGCGGGCAGCCCCAGCATTTT.

This clone showed up just a few times. V gene TRBV7-2 combines with J gene TRBJ1-5; weak D call: TRBD1 (5 bases). Trimming removed 0 bases at V and 6 bases at J, with 12 bases between. The CDR3 extends over 15 amino acids. Germline V lookup: CDR1 SGHTA, CDR2 FQGNSA. The CDR3 DNA sequence: TGTGCCAGCAGCTTAGCAACAGGTCTAGGTCAGCCCCAGCATTTT. Protein sequence: CASSLATGLGQPQHF.

This chain links TRBV18 with TRBJ2-5; D gene ambiguous. Germline V CDR1 and CDR2: KGHSH, LQKENI. With 2 bases removed from V and 1 base from J, the gap between germline ends came to 8 bases. The CDR3 totals 14 residues. The CDR3 region has the DNA TGTGCCAGCTCACCAGAGGTTGCCCAAGAGACCCAGTACTTC. It encodes CASSPEVAQETQYF.